The sample holds a few counts of the clone carrying this T cell receptor beta chain. The sample is drawn from a study of T cell repertoires in cytomegalovirus infection. One entry per CDR3 protein, called by TCRdb with MiXCR from the reads. This repertoire shows 560,000 or so distinct CDR3 sequences, 16% found once; its top ten account for 20% to 30%. J lost 7 bases, V lost 5 bases, and 11 bases had no gene match. The germline CDR1 and CDR2 sequences are SEHNR and FQNEAQ (reference sequence). CDR3 length: 14 amino acids. Specimen: CD8+ T cells from PBMCs. The receptor comes from a human donor in good health (CMV status not recorded). Some clones in this sample may be carry-over from other donors' samples. The chain couples TRBV7-9 to TRBJ2-7; 7 positions match TRBD1. As DNA, the CDR3 is TGTGCCAGCAGCAACAGGGGAATGTCGGAGGAGCAGTACTTC. Its protein product is CASSNRGMSEEQYF.